The present TCR beta chain was sequenced within a study of post-analysis software for immune sequencing data. Study-wide background: The study covered relapsing-remitting, secondary progressive and progressive-relapsing courses of multiple sclerosis. Study outcomes and limitations: Samples made in the same batch grouped tightly together by F measure. About five TRBV segments, including TRBV5-6, TRBV5-1 and TRBV20-1, were more frequent in patients than controls. A significant reduction in normalized Chao1 diversity was observed in multiple sclerosis patients versus controls.

There are 17 residues in the CDR3. V shed 0 bases, J shed 3 bases, and the junction held 8 bases outside the gene matches. Germline V CDR1 and CDR2: ENHRY, SYGVKD. Presence of unique molecular identifiers characterized the TCR beta cDNA libraries. TCRdb re-analysed the PCR reads in MiXCR, keeping a single row per CDR3 protein. The sample carries about 430,000 distinct CDR3 sequences, more than 30% recorded once. Turning to this clonotype: The antigen is undetermined.

The receptor comes from a girl under 10 years old with multiple sclerosis. Sequencing was done on a sample of blood. The V gene is TRBV10-3, the J gene TRBJ2-7; 10 bases are shared with TRBD1. The CDR3 coding sequence is TGTGCCATCAGTGAGTCGGGGCTGGGACAGGGGCACTACGAGCAGTACTTC. As protein: CAISESGLGQGHYEQYF.